This T cell receptor beta chain is drawn from a study of OX40 agonist ivuxolimab in advanced cancers. Background for the entire study: Ivuxolimab was an agonistic, fully human IgG2 monoclonal antibody directed against OX40 (CD134), a costimulatory receptor. Among the 50 to 55 dose-escalation patients, about 19 had hepatocellular carcinoma, some 15 melanoma, 9 renal cell carcinoma and 9 head and neck cancer. Intravenous ivuxolimab was administered to patients every 2 weeks at six dose levels: 0.01, 0.1, 0.3, 1.5, 3 and 10 mg/kg. The dose-escalation cohort was roughly 87% male with a mean age of approximately 60 years, ranging from about 23 to 85. Partial responses were achieved by three dose-escalation patients, of whom one had hepatocellular carcinoma and two had cutaneous melanoma. Prior anti-PD-1, anti-PD-L1 or anti-CTLA-4 therapy was permitted, and about 40% of dose-escalation patients had received checkpoint inhibitors. The paper covers the monotherapy dose-escalation part of the phase I ivuxolimab trial, which included N ≈ 54 patients. The point of sequencing TCRbeta in the periphery was to test whether ivuxolimab changed TCR sequence diversity and drove clonal T-cell expansion. What the study reported, not specific to this receptor: After ivuxolimab, CD8+ T cells had more expanded clones than CD4+ T cells on average. At doses of 0.1 to 3.0 mg/kg, clonal expansion of both CD4+ and CD8+ T cells in blood was seen between baseline and week 6. Partial responders in the 0.1-3.0 mg/kg groups had among the lowest normalized peripheral clonal expansion, especially among CD8+ T cells. Antigen specificity was not determined for the clonally expanded peripheral T cells. Low levels of normalized T-cell clonal expansion were also seen in some nonresponding patients.

For sequencing of the TCRbeta CDR3 region, genomic DNA was extracted from the sorted cells. The immunoSEQ Assay was used for sequencing of TCRbeta CDR3 regions. The immuneACCESS repertoire file appears here via TCRdb, limited to in-frame rearrangements. These files lack a portion of the clones; in checked studies, under half of the deficit traces to unresolved V genes, and the cause of the others is not known. Across this sample there are approximately 31,000 clones, with roughly 90% seen only once. The leading ten clones occupy approximately 26% of the sample. On this clone: There is no known antigen for this receptor. Nothing much larger sits one base from this clone, and base qualities are not available.

The CDR3 runs 13 residues from the cysteine to the phenylalanine. Kept here is only the CDR3 DNA, which spans 39 bases and is read in frame from base 1. The germline V gene sets CDR1 to SGHDT and CDR2 to YYEEEE. Trimming accounts for 0 bases at V and 6 bases at J, while the number of junction bases matched to no gene is 3. The trial excluded patients who had a history of autoimmune disease or who were on systemic immunosuppression. Peripheral blood for TCR sequencing was collected from all dose cohorts at baseline, on cycle 4 day 1, and on cycle 7 day 1. Samples were obtained from an open-label, multicenter, first-in-human phase I dose-escalation trial of ivuxolimab. Adults with locally advanced or metastatic melanoma, renal cell, hepatocellular, or head and neck squamous cell carcinoma were enrolled in the trial. Before TCR sequencing, CD4+ T cells and CD8+ T cells were sorted from peripheral blood as separate populations.

Recombination connected TRBV5-6 to TRBJ2-7; TRBD1 fits 7 bases in the junction. The sample consisted of CD4+ or CD8+ T cells sorted from blood, taken in a trial of the OX40 agonist ivuxolimab. The receptor comes from an adult with an advanced solid tumor such as melanoma, head and neck, liver or kidney cancer. DNA sequence: TGTGCCAGCAGCTTGGCAGGGGGTCTCGAGCAGTACTTC. The translation is CASSLAGGLEQYF.